The clone carrying this TCR beta chain was recorded a few times. The sample belongs to a study of CD8+CD57+ T cells in acquired aplastic anemia. Template material for TCR beta VDJ and CDR3 profiling consisted of genomic DNA. One entry per CDR3 protein, called by TCRdb with MiXCR from the reads. Of 90,000 to 130,000 distinct CDR3 sequences detected, around 53% appear once; the ten largest clones hold 30% to 35%. Material: sorted CD4+, CD8+, or CD8+CD57+ T cells (not recorded which) from PBMCs. This clonotype was obtained from a human donor in good health, serving as a control.

The CDR3 nucleotides are TGTGCCAGCAGTCCCCGTGGTAAACAGGGGGCTACAGATACGCAGTATTTT. It codes for CASSPRGKQGATDTQYF. The genes are TRBV28 and TRBJ2-3; TRBD1 aligns across 9 bases. The length of the CDR3 is 17 residues. J lost 3 bases, V lost 5 bases, and 12 bases had no gene match. Germline CDR1 reads MDHEN; CDR2 reads SYDVKM.